The entry below describes one T cell receptor (beta chain). This record belongs to a study of technical replicates of blood from several donors. Sequencing was performed with immunoSEQ multiplex PCR; in TCRdb, only in-frame clones are kept and a portion is missing. Among around 83,000 clones listed, 94% were seen once. This CDR3 comprises 14 residues. Germline V gene lookup returns CDR1 LNHDA and CDR2 SQIVND (reference sequence). V was clipped by 3 bases and J by 7 bases, with 15 bases between them. Material for sequencing was T cells isolated from PBMCs. The chain uses TRBV19 and TRBJ1-2, with D perhaps TRBD1 (5 bases). The sequence came from a human donor in good health. The CDR3 is CASSIPGPGGGYTF. CDR3 sequence (DNA): TGTGCCAGTAGTATCCCGGGACCCGGGGGTGGCTACACCTTC. Supplemented by reference TRBV19 and TRBJ1-2, the full variable domain reads DGGITQSPKYLFRKEGQNVTLSCEQNLNHDAMYWYRQDPGQGLRLIYYSQIVNDFQKGDIAEGYSVSREKKESFPLTVTSAQKNPTAFYLCASSIPGPGGGYTFGSGTRLTVV.